The 29 T cell receptor beta chains below were found in one sample sequenced in a study of beta chain features in type 1 diabetes (dated by TCRdb to between 2017 and 2018). Overall study results and their limits: In all four CD4+ subsets, TCRB CDR3 length was moderately but significantly shorter in type 1 diabetes patients.

Which antigens these TCRs recognize remains unknown. The library relied on the immunoSEQ multiplex PCR assay. The entire isolated RNA was reverse transcribed using the High Capacity cDNA Reverse Transcription Kit, and thus expressed TCRB transcripts were sequenced. Drawn from immuneACCESS, this table holds only the in-frame rearrangements with V and J called that TCRdb kept. Clones are partly lost; checked studies trace under half to an unresolved V gene and leave the rest unexplained. This sample comprises some 120,000 clones, 15% to 20% of them detected only once. About 2.4% of the sample is taken by the ten largest. Sequencing was done on a sample of central memory CD4+ T cells from blood. The source is a man aged 18-30 years with type 1 diabetes.

The chain links TRBV4-2 to TRBJ2-1, with a possible D match to TRBD2 (5 bases). This CDR3 has 17 amino acids. The V end was cut by 0 bases, the J end by 1 base, with 13 bases between. Germline V gene lookup returns CDR1 LGHNA and CDR2 YNFKEQ. The CDR3 region has the DNA TGTGCCAGCAGCCAAGAGGGGATAGCGCTTTCCTACAATGAGCAGTTCTTC. This codes for CASSQEGIALSYNEQFF.

The chain is built from TRBV4-2 and TRBJ1-4; possibly TRBD1 for D (6 bases). V gave up 0 bases and J gave up 5 bases, with 13 bases separating them. Germline CDR1 reads LGHNA; CDR2 reads YNFKEQ. This CDR3 is built from 16 residues. The CDR3, as DNA: TGTGCCAGCAGCCAAGATCCCCACAGGGCGAATGAAAAACTGTTTTTT. Translated: CASSQDPHRANEKLFF.

Concerning this clone: A junction boundary mismatches the germline segment, possibly from a read error. The J gene is TRBJ2-5, the V gene TRBV7-7, with D tentatively TRBD2 (5 bases). The CDR3 is 15 amino acids. From germline, CDR1 is SSHAT and CDR2 FNYEAQ (reference sequence). The CDR3 region is CASSSGIAGGETQYF. CDR3 sequence (DNA): TGTGCTAGCAGCTCCGGGATAGCAGGAGGAGAGACCCAGTACTTC.

Concerning this clone: Germline is not matched at one junction end, which may reflect a read error. This chain uses TRBV7-2 with TRBJ2-7; 11 bases align to TRBD2. In germline, CDR1 is SGHTA, CDR2 FQGNSA. There are 15 residues in the CDR3. CDR3: CASSLAGTSGHEQYF. The DNA of the CDR3 is TGTGCCAGCAGCCTAGCCGGGACTAGCGGCCACGAGCAGTACTTC.

This clone was recorded a few times. This rearrangement joins TRBV30 to TRBJ2-3; the match to TRBD2 covers 9 bases. The CDR3 has 14 residues. Per germline, CDR1 GTSNPN and CDR2 SVGIG (reference sequence). V dropped 3 bases and J dropped 5; count of bases not matched to a gene: 6. The CDR3 region is CAWRHSGSQDTQYF. CDR3 DNA sequence: TGTGCCTGGAGGCATAGCGGGAGCCAAGATACGCAGTATTTT.

This clone has more than one count but fewer than ten. This chain connects TRBV6-5 to TRBJ2-7; TRBD1 might be the D (5 bases). The CDR3 contains 13 residues. Trimming stripped 5 bases from V and 4 bases from J, with 12 bases between. From germline, CDR1 is MNHEY and CDR2 SVGAGI. CDR3 DNA sequence: TGTGCCAGCAGTACGACAGCAAGGTACGAGCAGTACTTC. This sequence encodes CASSTTARYEQYF.

V usage is TRBV10-1 and J usage is TRBJ2-1, with TRBD2 matching 10 bases. The CDR3 spans 14 residues. With 5 bases clipped from V and 2 bases from J, the junction kept 0 bases outside the gene matches. Germline assignment: CDR1 WNHNN and CDR2 SYGVQD (reference sequence). DNA of the CDR3: TGCGCCAGCAGTACTAGCGGGGCCTACAATGAGCAGTTCTTC. It specifies CASSTSGAYNEQFF.

This chain links TRBV19 with TRBJ1-5, with D unresolved. Germline assignment: CDR1 LNHDA and CDR2 SQIVND (reference sequence). There are 15 residues in the CDR3. The V end was cut by 0 bases, the J end by 7 bases, with 13 bases between. The CDR3 loop is CASSIESSGWQPQHF. CDR3 DNA: TGTGCCAGTAGTATAGAATCCTCCGGTTGGCAGCCCCAGCATTTT.

J is TRBJ2-5 and V is TRBV2; 8 nucleotides align to TRBD2. This CDR3 is built from 15 residues. Unmatched junction bases numbered 6, after V lost 4 bases and J lost 2 bases. Germline CDR1 SNHLY, CDR2 FYNNEI. CDR3: CASSVPAGVQETQYF. As DNA, the CDR3 is TGTGCCAGCAGTGTACCAGCGGGGGTACAAGAGACCCAGTACTTC.

The chain combines TRBV30 with TRBJ1-2; D unclear. The germline gives CDR1 GTSNPN, CDR2 SVGIG (reference sequence). V gave up 0 bases and J gave up 8 bases, with 7 bases separating them. The CDR3 has 11 residues. This CDR3 reads CAWSVQSGYTF. In DNA form, the CDR3 reads TGTGCCTGGAGTGTTCAATCGGGCTACACCTTC. Based on the CDR3 plus reference TRBV30 and TRBJ1-2, the full variable domain is SQTIHQWPATLVQPVGSPLSLECTVEGTSNPNLYWYRQAAGRGLQLLFYSVGIGQISSEVPQNLSASRPQDRQFILSSKKLLLSDSGFYLCAWSVQSGYTFGSGTRLTVV.

The chain has TRBV27 and TRBJ1-1; maybe TRBD1 (6 bases). The CDR3 sequence is 13 residues long. The V gene lost 6 bases and the J gene lost 7 bases, with 15 bases spanning the gap. The germline V gene has CDR1 MNHEY and CDR2 SMNVEV (reference sequence). Here the CDR3 DNA reads TGTGCCAGCAGCCACAGGGACGAACTTGAAGCTTTCTTT. It is translated as CASSHRDELEAFF.

This clone has at least ten counts. The V call is TRBV7-9, the J call TRBJ2-3, with D perhaps TRBD2 (6 bases). V lost 1 base and J lost 2, with 16 bases in between. CDR3 length: 17 residues. CDR1 and CDR2 from the germline V gene are SEHNR and FQNEAQ (reference sequence). This chain's CDR3 is CASSLVRGADITDTQYF. The CDR3 coding sequence is TGTGCCAGCAGCTTAGTACGCGGGGCAGACATCACAGATACGCAGTATTTT.

The V call is TRBV7-2, the J call TRBJ2-7; D might be TRBD1 (6 bases). CDR1 is SGHTA, CDR2 FQGNSA, per germline. V lost 5 bases and J lost 2, with 16 bases in between. This CDR3 is 15 amino acids long. The DNA for the CDR3 is TGTGCCAGCAGCCAACGGTGGACAGCTACCTACGAGCAGTACTTC. Translated: CASSQRWTATYEQYF.

This clone was recorded a few times. This specimen includes other DNA sequences encoding the same CDR3. The V call is TRBV27, the J call TRBJ1-2; a weak D match, TRBD1 (6 bases). CDR3 length: 12 amino acids. From germline, CDR1 is MNHEY and CDR2 SMNVEV (reference sequence). The V end lost 6 bases, the J end lost 5 bases, and 10 bases lay between the germline ends. Here the CDR3 DNA reads TGTGCCAGCAGCCTTCAGGGGTATGGCTACACCTTC. Protein sequence: CASSLQGYGYTF.

This clone was observed a few times. The rearrangement uses TRBV28 and TRBJ2-1; D might be TRBD1 (6 bases). The CDR3 has 15 amino acids. Trimming took 7 bases from V and 3 from J, leaving 16 bases between them. The germline V gene encodes CDR1 MDHEN and CDR2 SYDVKM. In DNA form, the CDR3 reads TGTGCCAGCAAGGACAGAAAACAAAACTACAATGAGCAGTTCTTC. It specifies CASKDRKQNYNEQFF.

The chain joins TRBV7-9 to TRBJ1-4; D is undetermined. The germline V and J ends were trimmed by 8 bases and 5 bases, with 18 bases remaining between them. The germline CDR1 and CDR2 sequences are SEHNR and FQNEAQ (reference sequence). The CDR3 extends over 15 amino acids. The CDR3 spells CASGRAAPQNEKLFF. The CDR3 bases are TGTGCCAGCGGCCGGGCGGCGCCCCAGAATGAAAAACTGTTTTTT.

This clone is medium-sized within its sample. The J gene is TRBJ2-7, the V gene TRBV14; 9 bases line up with TRBD1. Per the germline V gene, CDR1 is SGHDN and CDR2 is FVKESK. This CDR3 spans 13 amino acids. J was trimmed by 4 bases and V by 4 bases; bases with no gene match: 2. CDR3 residues: CASSRDREYEQYF. CDR3 nucleotides: TGTGCCAGCAGCCGGGACAGGGAATACGAGCAGTACTTC. Full variable domain (remainder filled in from reference TRBV14 and TRBJ2-7): EAGVTQFPSHSVIEKGQTVTLRCDPISGHDNLYWYRRVMGKEIKFLLHFVKESKQDESGMPNNRFLAERTGGTYSTLKVQPAELEDSGVYFCASSRDREYEQYFGPGTRLTVT.

The CDR3, as DNA: TGCGCCAGCAGCCAAGACGCTAGCGGCTCCTACAATGAGCAGTTCTTC. Translation: CASSQDASGSYNEQFF. This chain links TRBV4-1 with TRBJ2-1; TRBD2 agrees at 7 bases. The CDR3 is 16 residues long. The junction had 2 bases not matched to a gene; V was cut back by 0 bases and J by 0 bases. Germline-derived CDR1 and CDR2 are MGHRA and YSYEKL.

The chain is built from TRBV30 and TRBJ1-1; D unclear. The V and J ends lost 2 bases and 5 bases respectively, with 12 bases between them. This CDR3 spans 13 amino acids. Germline CDR1 is GTSNPN and CDR2 is SVGIG (reference sequence). The DNA of the CDR3 is TGTGCCTGGAGTCCCCCGGGTTCTACTGAAGCTTTCTTT. Its protein is CAWSPPGSTEAFF.

A few counts support this clone. V and J are TRBV7-3 and TRBJ2-5; TRBD2 might be the D (5 bases). Trimming took off 3 bases at V and 1 base at J, with 12 bases between the two ends. CDR3 size: 15 residues. Germline V lookup: CDR1 SGHTA, CDR2 FQGTGA. The CDR3 coding sequence is TGTGCCAGCAGCTTTCCCGGGGTGGGCCAAGAGACCCAGTACTTC. This gives the protein CASSFPGVGQETQYF.

The rearrangement links TRBV29-1 to TRBJ1-2, with 7 bases matching TRBD1. In germline, CDR1 is SQVTM, CDR2 ANQGSEA. The CDR3 is 14 amino acids. After removal of 3 bases from V and 4 bases from J, the junction contained 8 bases not matched to a gene. The DNA of the CDR3 is TGCAGCGTTGAGGAGACAGGGACCGGCTATGGCTACACCTTC. Residues: CSVEETGTGYGYTF.

The J gene is TRBJ1-1, the V gene TRBV7-8; D is uncertain. The CDR3 loop spans 13 amino acids. Trimming stripped 5 bases from V and 0 bases from J, with 7 bases between. The V gene's germline CDR1 is SGHVS and CDR2 FQNEAQ. CDR3 nucleotide sequence: TGTGCCAGCAGCACCGGGCTGAACACTGAAGCTTTCTTT. Its protein is CASSTGLNTEAFF.

Ten or more counts support this clone. The V call is TRBV30, the J call TRBJ2-7; 10 bases map to TRBD2. V lost 5 bases, J lost 4 bases, and 11 bases stayed unmatched. Germline V gene data show CDR1 as GTSNPN and CDR2 as SVGIG (reference sequence). The CDR3 runs to 15 residues. The CDR3 DNA follows: TGTGCCTGGGAAGGGGCTAGCGGGAGTAAATACGAGCAGTACTTC. This sequence encodes CAWEGASGSKYEQYF.

This clone was seen a handful of times. The rearrangement joins TRBV25-1 to TRBJ2-3, with 7 bases lining up with TRBD2. Germline loops: CDR1 MGHDK, CDR2 SYGVNS. The CDR3 is 16 residues long. The V gene end was trimmed by 4 bases and the J gene end by 0 bases; junction bases not matched to a gene: 7. The CDR3 region has the DNA TGTGCCAGCAGTGTTCAACTAGCGTCTAGCACAGATACGCAGTATTTT. Amino acid sequence: CASSVQLASSTDTQYF. Supplemented by reference TRBV25-1 and TRBJ2-3, the full variable domain reads EADIYQTPRYLVIGTGKKITLECSQTMGHDKMYWYQQDPGMELHLIHYSYGVNSTEKGDLSSESTVSRIRTEHFPLTLESARPSHTSQYLCASSVQLASSTDTQYFGPGTRLTVL.

The V gene is TRBV27, the J gene TRBJ2-1; D is unresolved. The CDR3 contains 12 residues. CDR1 and CDR2 from the germline V gene are MNHEY and SMNVEV (reference sequence). V lost 6 bases, J lost 9 bases, and 12 bases lay in between. This CDR3 reads CASRGPKGEQFF. The DNA of the CDR3 is TGTGCCAGCAGAGGGCCAAAGGGTGAGCAGTTCTTC.

This clone was detected once. This may stem from a read error, because a much larger clone lies one nucleotide away. V usage is TRBV4-1 and J usage is TRBJ2-7, with TRBD2 matching 9 bases. Germline V gene sequence: CDR1 MGHRA, CDR2 YSYEKL. Germline trimming cut 1 base from V and 5 bases from J; bases unmatched to any gene: 6. The CDR3 is made up of 15 amino acids. The CDR3 DNA follows: TGCGCCAGCAGCCAAGGTAGCGGGAGTGGGGACGAGCAGTACTTC. This encodes CASSQGSGSGDEQYF.

This clone was counted only a few times. The V call is TRBV6-5, the J call TRBJ1-4; D is ambiguous. V dropped 7 bases and J dropped 7 bases, with 19 bases sitting between them. Germline V gene data show CDR1 as MNHEY and CDR2 as SVGAGI. The CDR3 spans 15 residues. CDR3 coding DNA: TGTGCCAGCACCGCGAGTTCCCCATCGGGTGAAAAACTGTTTTTT. The encoded protein is CASTASSPSGEKLFF.

The chain is built from TRBV10-3 and TRBJ2-1, with D uncertain. The CDR3 totals 14 residues. Germline V gives CDR1 ENHRY, CDR2 SYGVKD. V lost 7 bases, J lost 5 bases, and 15 bases lay in between. The CDR3 DNA reads TGTGCCATCAATGAAGTCGTCAGCAACAATGAGCAGTTCTTC. The encoded protein is CAINEVVSNNEQFF.

This clone occurred a few times. The chain employs TRBV4-3 and TRBJ1-3; no reliable D call. Germline-derived CDR1 and CDR2 are LGHNA and YSLEER. There are 15 residues in the CDR3. Trimming removed 4 bases at V and 0 bases at J, with 10 bases between. The CDR3 DNA is TGCGCCAGCAGCCTTGACACCAACTCTGGAAACACCATATATTTT. Its protein is CASSLDTNSGNTIYF.